This TCR beta chain was captured by sequencing in a study of tumor-infiltrating lymphocytes in primary liver carcinoma. Study information: Samples returned roughly 3.65 to 7.13 million productive TCRbeta reads, a yield that was similar across tissue types. Study-wide points: Roughly 7.5-25% of top clones, and no more, occurred in all five tumor regions. Whereas tumor region pairs overlapped more, tumor-adjacent and tumor-blood pairs overlapped less.

The germline V gene has CDR1 MNHNS and CDR2 SASEGT. CDR3 length: 12 amino acids. Investigators took RNA and DNA out together from roughly 21-30 mg of unsorted bulk tissue. Each sampled tumor had five separate regions taken from it. The authors made TCR beta cDNA from 400 to 600 ng total RNA with a constant-region primer. Libraries of TCR beta came from three nested multiplex PCR rounds with slightly modified ARM-PCR. Use of TRBV1-TRBV30 forward primers with a C-beta reverse primer characterized the first two PCR rounds, which lasted about 11 cycles each. TCRdb processed the multiplex PCR reads anew with MiXCR; each CDR3 protein has one entry. The table shows fewer than 250,000 distinct CDR3 sequences, with around 85% occurring only once. Notes on this clonotype: As yet, its antigen is unknown. Its ends do not fully match the called genes, so a read error is possible.

What was sequenced was tumor tissue from primary liver carcinoma. The chain joins TRBV6-1 to TRBJ2-7; no reliable D call. The TCR comes from a man aged 35 to 55 with primary liver carcinoma and hepatitis B virus infection. The CDR3 reads CDSSEALYEQYF. CDR3 sequence (DNA): TGTGACAGCAGTGAAGCACTCTACGAGCAGTACTTC.